The rows below give T cell receptor beta chains drawn from one sample of a study of vaccination and CD4 T cells after COVID-19. TCRdb reprocessed the PCR reads with MiXCR, giving one entry per CDR3 protein. The sample includes approximately 14,000 distinct CDR3 sequences, 53% seen only once; the top ten take over 9.5%. Their specific antigens are unknown. Sequenced: CD4+ T cells from blood, cultured in vitro. These receptors all come from a human donor who had recovered from COVID-19. Both conserved end residues are part of each CDR3. The D gene is left open where the match is weak. Where a row states a size, it is once, few, many or the class of an expanded clone; other rows omit it.

v_call	j_call	d_call	clone_size	cdr3_aa	cdr3_nt
TRBV20-1	TRBJ1-5	NA	NA	CSARDLRGGQPQHF	TGCAGTGCTAGAGATTTGAGGGGTGGGCAGCCCCAGCATTTT
TRBV6-2/TRBV6-3	TRBJ1-5	NA	NA	CASSYGGGEGQPQHF	TGTGCCAGCAGTTACGGTGGAGGGGAAGGACAGCCCCAGCATTTT
TRBV7-2	TRBJ2-3	TRBD1	NA	CASSLVEGQFTDTQYF	TGTGCCAGCAGCTTAGTAGAGGGACAGTTCACAGATACGCAGTATTTT
TRBV10-1	TRBJ1-5	NA	NA	CASRGAAVRPQHF	TGCGCCAGCAGGGGGGCAGCCGTCCGGCCCCAGCATTTT
TRBV20-1	TRBJ2-3	NA	NA	CSARGGGSPGPTDTQYF	TGCAGTGCTAGGGGAGGGGGGTCTCCGGGACCCACAGATACGCAGTATTTT
TRBV11-2	TRBJ2-7	TRBD2	NA	CASSRLAGRGGEQYF	TGTGCCAGCAGCCGACTAGCGGGACGGGGAGGGGAGCAGTACTTC
TRBV7-9	TRBJ2-5	NA	few	CASSPPSRGRSQETQYF	TGTGCCAGCAGCCCCCCCTCGAGAGGACGAAGCCAAGAGACCCAGTACTTC
TRBV2	TRBJ1-1	NA	NA	CASSESNAWGETFF	TGTGCCAGCAGTGAATCCAACGCCTGGGGGGAAACTTTCTTT
TRBV2	TRBJ2-2	NA	NA	CASRIGVGGTGELFF	TGTGCCAGCAGGATTGGGGTGGGGGGCACCGGGGAGCTGTTTTTT
TRBV15	TRBJ1-5	NA	NA	CATSRGMAREEAQHF	TGTGCCACCAGCAGAGGGATGGCTAGGGAAGAAGCCCAGCATTTT
TRBV5-4	TRBJ2-3	NA	NA	CASSLRSGGADTQYF	TGTGCCAGCAGCCTGCGTAGTGGTGGGGCAGATACGCAGTATTTT
TRBV11-2	TRBJ1-2	TRBD1	NA	CASSSMTGWVYGYTF	TGTGCCAGCAGCTCCATGACAGGGTGGGTCTATGGCTACACCTTC
TRBV19	TRBJ2-1	TRBD1	NA	CASSVTGGYNEQFF	TGTGCCAGTAGTGTTACAGGGGGCTACAATGAGCAGTTCTTC
TRBV7-2	TRBJ2-3	NA	NA	CASSLAGRSTDTQYF	TGTGCCAGCAGCTTAGCAGGAAGAAGCACAGATACGCAGTATTTT
TRBV12-1	TRBJ1-4	NA	NA	CASSPDGATNEKLFF	TGTGCCAGCAGCCCCGACGGTGCAACTAATGAAAAACTGTTTTTT
TRBV24-1	TRBJ2-3	TRBD2	NA	CATSDFGAGGTDTQYF	TGTGCCACCAGTGATTTTGGCGCGGGAGGCACAGATACGCAGTATTTT
TRBV5-1	TRBJ2-5	NA	few	CASSFYGRETQYF	TGCGCCAGCAGCTTTTACGGGAGAGAGACCCAGTACTTC
TRBV24-1	TRBJ2-5	NA	NA	CATSDRRTPVATQYF	TGTGCCACCAGTGATCGGCGGACTCCAGTCGCGACCCAGTACTTC
TRBV15	TRBJ2-1	TRBD2	NA	CATSRGLAGGVGNEQFF	TGTGCCACCAGCAGGGGACTAGCGGGAGGGGTCGGCAATGAGCAGTTCTTC
TRBV7-8	TRBJ2-1	TRBD2	NA	CASSLGTSLTYNEQFF	TGTGCCAGCAGCTTGGGGACTAGCCTTACCTACAATGAGCAGTTCTTC
TRBV7-9	TRBJ2-1	NA	NA	CASSLVDPRWPFF	TGTGCCAGCAGCTTAGTCGACCCCCGGTGGCCGTTCTTC
TRBV6-5	TRBJ2-1	TRBD2	few	CASSSWTSGSVGEQFF	TGTGCCAGCAGTTCGTGGACTAGCGGGAGTGTGGGTGAGCAGTTCTTC
TRBV28	TRBJ2-3	TRBD2	NA	CASWMGGRVTDTQYF	TGTGCCAGCTGGATGGGGGGGAGGGTCACAGATACGCAGTATTTT
TRBV27	TRBJ2-2	NA	NA	CASIPHTGFTGELFF	TGTGCCAGCATCCCCCACACAGGTTTCACCGGGGAGCTGTTTTTT
TRBV10-3	TRBJ2-7	TRBD2	NA	CAISDSTSGSTYEQYF	TGTGCCATCAGTGACAGTACTAGCGGGTCAACCTACGAGCAGTACTTC
TRBV7-2	TRBJ2-3	TRBD2	NA	CASSLGGTSGRADTQYF	TGTGCCAGCAGCTTAGGGGGGACTAGCGGGAGAGCAGATACGCAGTATTTT
TRBV27	TRBJ1-6	NA	NA	CASSLRTANSPLHF	TGTGCCAGCAGTTTACGGACAGCTAATTCACCCCTCCACTTT
TRBV6-1	TRBJ1-1	TRBD1	NA	CASSEGQGAPMNTEAFF	TGTGCCAGCAGTGAGGGACAGGGGGCACCCATGAACACTGAAGCTTTCTTT
TRBV20-1	TRBJ2-2	TRBD2	few	CSARVLREGPTGELFF	TGCAGTGCTAGAGTGTTGCGGGAGGGACCTACCGGGGAGCTGTTTTTT
TRBV20-1	TRBJ2-7	TRBD2	medium-sized	CSASGTSGLGSEQYF	TGCAGTGCTTCCGGGACTAGCGGGTTAGGTTCCGAGCAGTACTTC
TRBV12-3/TRBV12-4	TRBJ1-5	NA	NA	CASTSTGGDQPQHF	TGTGCCAGCACTTCGACAGGTGGCGATCAGCCCCAGCATTTT
TRBV7-2	TRBJ1-2	NA	NA	CASSLRRDTNYGYTF	TGTGCCAGCAGCTTACGGAGAGATACCAACTATGGCTACACCTTC